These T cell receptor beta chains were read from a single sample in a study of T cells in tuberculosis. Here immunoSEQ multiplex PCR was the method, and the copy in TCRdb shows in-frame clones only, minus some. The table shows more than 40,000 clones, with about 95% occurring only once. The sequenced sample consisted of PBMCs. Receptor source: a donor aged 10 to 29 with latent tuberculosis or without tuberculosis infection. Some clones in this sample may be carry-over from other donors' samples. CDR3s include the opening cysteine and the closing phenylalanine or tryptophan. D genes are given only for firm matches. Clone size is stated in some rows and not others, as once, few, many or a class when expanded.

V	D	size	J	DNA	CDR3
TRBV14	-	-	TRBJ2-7	TGTGCCAGCACCGATACCGGGACACCCTACGAGCAGTACTTC	CASTDTGTPYEQYF
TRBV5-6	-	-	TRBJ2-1	TGTGCCAGCAGCCTCCCTTTTCGGGGAGTCTATGAGCAGTTCTTC	CASSLPFRGVYEQFF
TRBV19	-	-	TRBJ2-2	TGTGCCAGTAGTATCGTCAGGGATTCGACCGGGGAGCTGTTTTTT	CASSIVRDSTGELFF
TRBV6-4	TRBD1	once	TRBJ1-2	TGTGCCAGCAGTCGGACAGGGAACGGCGGTGGCTACACCTTC	CASSRTGNGGGYTF
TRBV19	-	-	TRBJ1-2	TGTGCCAGTAGTATAGATTATCCTTCCAGGTTAGGTGGCTACACCTTC	CASSIDYPSRLGGYTF
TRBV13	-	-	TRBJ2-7	TGTGCCAGCAGCTTAATGGGCAGGGGTTACGAGCAGTACTTC	CASSLMGRGYEQYF
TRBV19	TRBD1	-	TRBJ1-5	TGTGCCGTAAGGGGGCAGAGCAATCAGCCCCAGCATTTT	CAVRGQSNQPQHF
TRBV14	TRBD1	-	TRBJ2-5	TGTGCCAGCAGCCAAGTACAGGGGGCGGGTCGGGAGACCCAGTACTTC	CASSQVQGAGRETQYF
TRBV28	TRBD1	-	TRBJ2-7	TGTGCCAGCAGTTTTAAGGGGACAGGATACTTC	CASSFKGTGYF
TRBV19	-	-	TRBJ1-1	TGTGCCAGCCAGGATACACCTAACACTGAAGCTTTCTTT	CASQDTPNTEAFF
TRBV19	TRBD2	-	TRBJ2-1	TGTGCCAGTAGTCCCTTGGAGGCGGGAGGCTCCTACAATGAGCAGTTCTTC	CASSPLEAGGSYNEQFF
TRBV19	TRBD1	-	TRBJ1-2	TGTGCCAGTAGTATAGGATGGACAGGGGCCTATGGCTACACCTTC	CASSIGWTGAYGYTF
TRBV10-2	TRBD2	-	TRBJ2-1	TGCGCCAGCATTTCAGCGGGAGGGAGTTGGAATGAGCAGTTCTTC	CASISAGGSWNEQFF
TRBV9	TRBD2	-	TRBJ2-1	TGTGCCAGCAGCCTTGGGGGACTAGCGGTATACAATGAGCAGTTCTTC	CASSLGGLAVYNEQFF
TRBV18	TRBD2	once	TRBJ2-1	TGTGCCAGCTCACCTGGGCTAGCGGGAGGGCCATACAATGAGCAGTTCTTC	CASSPGLAGGPYNEQFF
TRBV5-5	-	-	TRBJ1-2	TGTGCCAGCAGCTTGTCGGCAGGACTGAGCTATGGCTACACCTTC	CASSLSAGLSYGYTF
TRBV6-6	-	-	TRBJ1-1	TGTGCCAGCAGTTACTCAGGGACACCAAACACTGAAGCTTTCTTT	CASSYSGTPNTEAFF
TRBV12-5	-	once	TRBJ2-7	TGTGCTAGTGGTTTGTACAGGGAGGGCGAGCAGTACTTC	CASGLYREGEQYF
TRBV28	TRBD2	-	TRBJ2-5	TGTGCCAGCAGTCTCAGTAGCGGGAGAACTTACTTC	CASSLSSGRTYF
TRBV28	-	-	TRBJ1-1	TGTGCCAGCAGGTTACAGGGGAACACTGAAGCTTTCTTT	CASRLQGNTEAFF
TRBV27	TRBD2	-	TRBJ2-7	TGTGCCAGCAGTCTAGAGACTAGCGGGAGGGCTATAACGGGATACGAGCAGTACTTC	CASSLETSGRAITGYEQYF
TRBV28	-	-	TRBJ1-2	TGTGCCAGCAGTTTAGGGCAGGTCCCCACTGGCTACACCTTC	CASSLGQVPTGYTF
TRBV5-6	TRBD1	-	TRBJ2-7	TGTGCCAGCAGCTTTCTAGGACAGGTGGTAAACGAGCAGTACTTC	CASSFLGQVVNEQYF
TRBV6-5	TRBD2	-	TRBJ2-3	TGTGCCAGCAAAAGAACTAGCGGGGATACGCAGTATTTT	CASKRTSGDTQYF
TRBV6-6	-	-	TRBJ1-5	TGTGCCAGCAGAGTCAGGGGTCAGCCCCAGCATTTT	CASRVRGQPQHF
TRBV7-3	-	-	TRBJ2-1	TGTGCCAGCAGCCCCGTGGGGGGGCATTACAATGAGCAGTTCTTC	CASSPVGGHYNEQFF
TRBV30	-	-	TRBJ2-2	TGTGCCTGGAGTGGCCTCAGGGGATGGAACACCGGGGAGCTGTTTTTT	CAWSGLRGWNTGELFF
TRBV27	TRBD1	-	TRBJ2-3	TGTGCCAGCATCGGAGAGGGGGCGATGGATACGCAGTATTTT	CASIGEGAMDTQYF
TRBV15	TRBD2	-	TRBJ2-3	TGTGCCACCAGCAGAGAGAGGACTAGCGGGAGTCTTACAGATACGCAGTATTTT	CATSRERTSGSLTDTQYF
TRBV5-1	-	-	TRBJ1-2	TGCGCCAGCAACCCGATCCCCTCGGGAAATGGTGGCTACACCTTC	CASNPIPSGNGGYTF
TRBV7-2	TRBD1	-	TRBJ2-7	TGTGCCAGCAGCTCCCGGACAGGGAAAATCTACGAGCAGTACTTC	CASSSRTGKIYEQYF
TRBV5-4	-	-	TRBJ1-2	TGTGCCAGCAGCTTAGCTTACAGGGTGGAGGGCTACACCTTC	CASSLAYRVEGYTF
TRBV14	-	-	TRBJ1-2	TGTGCCAGCAGCCAAGGGCACGGAGGGTCCTATGGCTACACCTTC	CASSQGHGGSYGYTF
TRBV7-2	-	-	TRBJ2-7	TGTGCCAGCAGCTTGGTGTTAGACATCTCCTACGAGCAGTACTTC	CASSLVLDISYEQYF
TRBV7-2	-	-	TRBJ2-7	TGTGCCAGCAGCTTAGTGACAGGGAGGTACGAGCAGTACTTC	CASSLVTGRYEQYF
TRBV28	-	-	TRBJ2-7	TGTGCCAGCAGTGCCGTCGGGGGCTCCTACGAGCAGTACTTC	CASSAVGGSYEQYF
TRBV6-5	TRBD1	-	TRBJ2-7	TGTGCCAGCAGCCAGGACCGGGACAGGGCCTACGAGCAGTACTTC	CASSQDRDRAYEQYF
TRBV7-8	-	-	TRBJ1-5	TGTGCCAGCAGCGTGGGCAGGGTTAACAATCAGCCCCAGCATTTT	CASSVGRVNNQPQHF
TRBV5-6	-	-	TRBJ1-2	TGTGCCAGCACCCCCCAGGGTGTACTCTATGGCTACACCTTC	CASTPQGVLYGYTF
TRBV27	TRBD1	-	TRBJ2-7	TGTGCCAGCAGTTTTACAGGGGCCCTTGAGAACTACGAGCAGTACTTC	CASSFTGALENYEQYF
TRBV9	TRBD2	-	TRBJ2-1	TGTGCCAGCAGTCTAAGACTAGCGGAGTACAATGAGCAGTTCTTC	CASSLRLAEYNEQFF
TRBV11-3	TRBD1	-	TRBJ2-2	TGTGCCAGCAGCATGAGGACAGGGGGTAACGGGGAGCTGTTTTTT	CASSMRTGGNGELFF